These 28 T cell receptor beta chains were sequenced from one sample in a study of shared clonotypes between healthy human individuals. Libraries were prepared by immunoSEQ multiplex PCR; TCRdb keeps only in-frame clonotypes and omits some of them. Here the sample spans approximately 2.4 million clones, around 95% being singletons. The material sequenced was naive CD4+ T cells sorted from blood. Subset reported: CD45RA+ positively selected. These receptors were taken from a man between 18 and 35 years old in good health.

The chain carries TRBV4-3 and TRBJ2-3; a possible D gene is TRBD1 (5 bases). Germline CDR1 is LGHNA and CDR2 is YSLEER. CDR3 size: 15 residues. With 1 base removed from V and 3 bases from J, the gap between germline ends came to 11 bases. DNA for the CDR3: TGCGCCAGCAGCCAAGGTCCGACAGAAACAGATACGCAGTATTTT. It codes for CASSQGPTETDTQYF.

The V call is TRBV18, the J call TRBJ2-3; TRBD2 agrees at 8 bases. This CDR3 spans 16 amino acids. J was trimmed by 4 bases and V by 6 bases; bases with no gene match: 12. From germline, CDR1 is KGHSH and CDR2 LQKENI. The CDR3 region has the DNA TGTGCCAGCTCCAATAGCGGGGCGGACCACGCAGATACGCAGTATTTT. Its translation: CASSNSGADHADTQYF.

V and J are TRBV2 and TRBJ1-2; D possibly corresponds to TRBD1 (6 bases). The CDR3 covers 16 residues. CDR1 SNHLY and CDR2 FYNNEI come from the germline V gene. Trimming shortened V by 1 base and J by 5 bases, and 17 bases separated the two germline ends. CDR3 coding DNA: TGTGCCAGCAGTGAAGGAAGTGGCAGGGGTTTGTATGGCTACACCTTC. It encodes CASSEGSGRGLYGYTF.

Of note for this clone: The sample has other DNA sequences that encode this CDR3 too. The chain uses TRBV2 and TRBJ1-5, with D possibly TRBD1 on 6 matching bases. CDR1 and CDR2 (germline): SNHLY, FYNNEI. V lost 6 bases and J 6 bases, leaving 12 bases between the germline ends. This CDR3 region has 13 residues. The CDR3 sequence is CASRGGVGQPQHF. CDR3 DNA: TGTGCCAGCAGAGGGGGGGTAGGTCAGCCCCAGCATTTT.

The chain carries TRBV30 and TRBJ2-7; 12 bases map to TRBD1. The CDR3 consists of 17 residues. Germline CDR1 reads GTSNPN; CDR2 reads SVGIG (reference sequence). V shed 2 bases, J shed 6 bases, and the junction held 14 bases outside the gene matches. The CDR3 DNA is TGTGCCTGGAGTCCCCGATTCCGGGACAGGGGGCCCTCCGAGCAGTACTTC. It codes for CAWSPRFRDRGPSEQYF.

This chain connects TRBV27 to TRBJ1-4, with D possibly matching TRBD1 (5 bases). Trimming stripped 5 bases from V and 2 bases from J, with 15 bases between. CDR1 and CDR2 from the germline V gene are MNHEY and SMNVEV (reference sequence). CDR3 length equals 16 residues. The CDR3 loop reads CASSPIDRITNEKLFF. CDR3 DNA: TGTGCCAGCAGTCCCATAGACAGAATTACTAATGAAAAACTGTTTTTT.

The chain employs TRBV7-6 and TRBJ2-1, with 15 nucleotides matching TRBD2. Trimming cost V 5 bases and J 9 bases; bases outside gene matches: 14. This CDR3 has 18 amino acids. CDR1 SGHVS and CDR2 FNYEAQ come from the germline V gene. CDR3 sequence reads: CASSGRMGLAGGHVEQFF. In nucleotides, the CDR3 is TGTGCCAGCAGCGGACGCATGGGACTAGCGGGAGGACACGTTGAGCAGTTCTTC.

The chain joins TRBV7-6 to TRBJ2-7; TRBD2 might be the D (5 bases). Germline CDR1 SGHVS, CDR2 FNYEAQ. Trimming left V 5 bases short and J 1 base short, with 9 bases between. The CDR3 runs 13 residues. The CDR3 protein is CASSQAGSYEQYF. The CDR3 DNA reads TGTGCCAGCAGCCAGGCGGGTTCCTACGAGCAGTACTTC.

The chain employs TRBV6-5 and TRBJ1-1; 7 bases line up with TRBD1. This CDR3 is built from 14 residues. V lost 5 bases, J lost 4 bases, and 7 bases stayed unmatched. Germline CDR1 reads MNHEY; CDR2 reads SVGAGI. CDR3 in amino acids: CASSRTGATTEAFF. For the CDR3, the DNA is TGTGCCAGCAGTCGGACAGGAGCCACCACTGAAGCTTTCTTT.

The V call is TRBV6-5, the J call TRBJ2-5, with a weak D call TRBD1 (5 bases). This CDR3 has 14 residues. V was shortened by 4 bases and J by 5 bases, with 14 bases between the two germline ends. Germline CDR1 reads MNHEY; CDR2 reads SVGAGI. The CDR3 nucleotides are TGTGCCAGCAGTTCCTTAAGGGGCTCGGAGACCCAGTACTTC. Translated: CASSSLRGSETQYF.

The chain couples TRBV30 to TRBJ1-5; 7 bases are shared with TRBD1. Germline V gene lookup returns CDR1 GTSNPN and CDR2 SVGIG (reference sequence). This CDR3 is built from 14 residues. After removal of 2 bases from V and 4 bases from J, the junction contained 5 bases not matched to a gene. CDR3 residues: CAWSSGTENQPQHF. In DNA, the CDR3 is TGTGCCTGGAGTTCCGGGACAGAAAATCAGCCCCAGCATTTT. Filled out from reference TRBV30 and TRBJ1-5, the complete variable domain reads SQTIHQWPATLVQPVGSPLSLECTVEGTSNPNLYWYRQAAGRGLQLLFYSVGIGQISSEVPQNLSASRPQDRQFILSSKKLLLSDSGFYLCAWSSGTENQPQHFGDGTRLSIL.

The chain couples TRBV7-6 to TRBJ2-7; 9 bases map to TRBD2. V was clipped by 5 bases and J by 9 bases; unmatched bases: 14. CDR1 is SGHVS and CDR2 is FNYEAQ in the germline V gene. The CDR3 contains 15 residues. CDR3 region: CASSRLPSGVPRQYF. DNA of the CDR3: TGTGCCAGCAGCAGACTCCCTAGCGGGGTTCCCCGGCAGTACTTC.

The chain combines TRBV6-5 with TRBJ1-4, with D possibly TRBD1 on 6 matching bases. V dropped 6 bases and J dropped 2 bases, with 10 bases sitting between them. Germline V gene data show CDR1 as MNHEY and CDR2 as SVGAGI. This CDR3 is built from 14 residues. CDR3 loop: CASSPGVTNEKLFF. The CDR3 DNA reads as TGTGCCAGCAGCCCAGGGGTCACTAATGAAAAACTGTTTTTT.

The V gene is TRBV6-6, the J gene TRBJ1-1; no clear D. The germline gives CDR1 MNHNY, CDR2 SVGAGI (reference sequence). V was clipped by 6 bases and J by 1 base, with 6 bases between them. The length of the CDR3 is 12 residues. CDR3 residues: CASSARNTEAFF. The DNA of the CDR3 is TGTGCCAGCAGCGCGAGGAACACTGAAGCTTTCTTT.

V is TRBV19 and J is TRBJ2-7, with D possibly matching TRBD2 (5 bases). Germline loops: CDR1 LNHDA, CDR2 SQIVND (reference sequence). Between the trimmed V and J ends, which lost 8 bases and 0 bases, there was a span of 14 bases. This CDR3 region has 14 residues. The CDR3 sequence: CASSPGRDSYEQYF. The CDR3, as DNA: TGTGCCAGTTCCCCGGGTCGGGACTCCTACGAGCAGTACTTC. The full variable domain, in which reference TRBV19 and TRBJ2-7 provide the parts outside the CDR3, is DGGITQSPKYLFRKEGQNVTLSCEQNLNHDAMYWYRQDPGQGLRLIYYSQIVNDFQKGDIAEGYSVSREKKESFPLTVTSAQKNPTAFYLCASSPGRDSYEQYFGPGTRLTVT.

The V and J genes are TRBV7-2 and TRBJ2-2; no clear D gene. The V end was cut by 7 bases, the J end by 7 bases, with 10 bases between. Germline CDR1 and CDR2: SGHTA and FQGNSA. CDR3 length: 12 residues. The CDR3 loop reads CASTQLGGELFF. CDR3 nucleotide sequence: TGTGCCAGCACCCAACTGGGCGGGGAGCTGTTTTTT.

This clone was found once. The same CDR3 arises from other DNA sequences in this sample as well. The V call is TRBV18, the J call TRBJ2-3; 9 bases fit TRBD2. Germline values: CDR1 KGHSH, CDR2 LQKENI. The CDR3 loop spans 16 amino acids. The trim removed 1 base at V and 0 bases at J, leaving 2 bases unmatched. The CDR3 spells CASSPLSGGSTDTQYF. The CDR3 region has the DNA TGTGCCAGCTCACCACTGAGCGGGGGGAGCACAGATACGCAGTATTTT.

V is TRBV27 and J is TRBJ1-6, with D tentatively TRBD1 (6 bases). Per the germline V gene, CDR1 is MNHEY and CDR2 is SMNVEV (reference sequence). The V end lost 1 base, the J end lost 7 bases, and 17 bases lay between the germline ends. The CDR3 is 17 residues long. The CDR3: CASSLLGKGDGNSPLHF. DNA for the CDR3: TGTGCCAGCAGTTTATTGGGGAAGGGGGACGGAAATTCACCCCTCCACTTT.

The genes are TRBV19 and TRBJ1-1; the D gene is possibly TRBD1 (5 bases). This CDR3 is built from 10 residues. The V gene lost 11 bases and the J gene lost 1 base, with 5 bases spanning the gap. CDR1 and CDR2 from the germline V gene are LNHDA and SQIVND (reference sequence). CDR3 bases: TGTGCCGGGGCGAACACTGAAGCTTTCTTT. Residues: CAGANTEAFF.

CDR3 nucleotide sequence: TGTGCCAGCTCTTTGGACGTTAGAAGCACAGATACGCAGTATTTT. It translates to CASSLDVRSTDTQYF. The V and J genes are TRBV6-4 and TRBJ2-3; D not resolved. The CDR3 spans 15 residues. The V gene's germline CDR1 is MRHNA and CDR2 SNTAGT. Trimming removed 8 bases from V and 0 bases from J, with 15 bases in between.

This chain joins TRBV10-2 and TRBJ2-5; the D gene could be TRBD1 or TRBD2 (6 bases each). The V and J ends lost 4 bases and 5 bases respectively, with 14 bases between them. Germline V CDR1 and CDR2: WSHSY, SAAADI. The CDR3 extends over 14 amino acids. CDR3 loop: CASSGPGAGETQYF. As DNA, the CDR3 is TGCGCCAGCAGTGGTCCGGGGGCAGGGGAGACCCAGTACTTC.

The chain recombines TRBV18 with TRBJ2-5; D ambiguous. Germline V gene lookup returns CDR1 KGHSH and CDR2 LQKENI. The CDR3 sequence is 13 residues long. Trimming took off 5 bases at V and 1 base at J, with 8 bases between the two ends. CDR3 amino acids: CASSASLQETQYF. The CDR3 DNA sequence: TGTGCCAGCTCAGCAAGCCTCCAAGAGACCCAGTACTTC. The complete variable domain, with remaining parts taken from reference TRBV18 and TRBJ2-5, reads NAGVMQNPRHLVRRRGQEARLRCSPMKGHSHVYWYRQLPEEGLKFMVYLQKENIIDESGMPKERFSAEFPKEGPSILRIQQVVRGDSAAYFCASSASLQETQYFGPGTRLLVL.

The chain employs TRBV6-5 and TRBJ1-4, with D uncertain. The V gene's germline CDR1 is MNHEY and CDR2 SVGAGI. Trimming took 0 bases from V and 3 from J, leaving 8 bases between them. The CDR3 is made up of 15 amino acids. CDR3 loop: CASSYSHLPNEKLFF. CDR3 nucleotides: TGTGCCAGCAGTTACTCTCACCTACCTAATGAAAAACTGTTTTTT.

The chain has TRBV7-8 and TRBJ2-7; D gene unclear. The CDR3 consists of 14 residues. The germline V gene has CDR1 SGHVS and CDR2 FQNEAQ. Trimming shortened V by 5 bases and J by 2 bases, and 13 bases separated the two germline ends. The CDR3 coding sequence is TGTGCCAGCAGCCAAACCGGGCCGGCCTACGAGCAGTACTTC. It yields the protein CASSQTGPAYEQYF.

This clone was recorded only once. The chain recombines TRBV7-9 with TRBJ2-1; 8 bases align to TRBD1. The CDR3 has 16 residues. V shed 6 bases and J 8 bases; nucleotides not matched to a gene: 15. The V gene's germline CDR1 is SEHNR and CDR2 FQNEAQ (reference sequence). The CDR3 DNA reads as TGTGCCAGCAGTCGGCCAGTCGGGACAGGAGCTTATGAGCAGTTCTTC. It specifies CASSRPVGTGAYEQFF.

The CDR3 coding sequence is TGTGCCAGCAGTTACCTTCTATCCTATGGCTACACCTTC. Protein product: CASSYLLSYGYTF. This chain links TRBV6-6 with TRBJ1-2; unclear D gene. This CDR3 region has 13 residues. Germline CDR1 is MNHNY and CDR2 is SVGAGI (reference sequence). V lost 2 bases and J 4 bases, leaving 8 bases between the germline ends.

The rearrangement links TRBV18 to TRBJ1-2; TRBD1 is a possible D gene (5 bases). The CDR3 loop spans 13 amino acids. Germline V gives CDR1 KGHSH, CDR2 LQKENI. The ends were cut back, 3 bases at V and 10 bases at J, with 15 bases in the middle. The CDR3 DNA is TGTGCCAGCTCACCTCGGCAGGCCAGGGACTACACCTTC. This encodes CASSPRQARDYTF.

This clone has only one observation. V usage is TRBV4-3 and J usage is TRBJ2-6; tentative D call: TRBD1 (5 bases). The CDR3 is 18 residues long. V gave up 0 bases and J gave up 1 base, with 13 bases separating them. CDR1 is LGHNA and CDR2 is YSLEER in the germline V gene. The CDR3: CASSQDKQALSGANVLTF. CDR3 sequence (DNA): TGCGCCAGCAGCCAAGATAAACAGGCTTTGTCTGGGGCCAACGTCCTGACTTTC.